Listed below are T cell receptor beta chains from one sample, sequenced in a study of T cell repertoires in cytomegalovirus infection. TCRdb passed the reads through MiXCR, listing each CDR3 protein once. The table shows nearly 550,000 distinct CDR3 sequences, with approximately 17% occurring only once. The sample comprised CD8+ T cells from PBMCs. Source of these receptors: a human donor in good health (CMV status not recorded). Some clones in this sample may be carry-over from other donors' samples. Each CDR3 is given with its conserved first and last residue. The order of the fields is J gene, D gene, V gene, clone size, CDR3 protein, CDR3 DNA. The D gene is left open where the match is weak. Where a row states a size, it is once, few, many or the class of an expanded clone; other rows omit it.

J gene: TRBJ2-1; D gene: -; V gene: TRBV19; clone size: few; CDR3 protein: CASSSGVAISYEQFF; CDR3 DNA: TGTGCCAGTAGTAGTGGGGTAGCTATCTCTTATGAGCAGTTCTTC
J gene: TRBJ1-3; D gene: TRBD1; V gene: TRBV3-1; clone size: -; CDR3 protein: CASSPRQGPPGNTIYF; CDR3 DNA: TGTGCCAGCAGCCCCCGACAGGGGCCCCCTGGAAACACCATATATTTT
J gene: TRBJ1-1; D gene: TRBD1; V gene: TRBV5-5; clone size: few; CDR3 protein: CASSPRDRVLGMNTEAFF; CDR3 DNA: TGTGCCAGCAGCCCAAGGGACAGGGTACTAGGGATGAACACTGAAGCTTTCTTT
J gene: TRBJ2-1; D gene: TRBD2; V gene: TRBV9; clone size: -; CDR3 protein: CASSAPFGTSGGANEQFF; CDR3 DNA: TGTGCCAGCAGCGCCCCATTCGGAACTAGCGGGGGGGCAAATGAGCAGTTCTTC
J gene: TRBJ2-7; D gene: -; V gene: TRBV12-3/TRBV12-4; clone size: -; CDR3 protein: CASSPPPGVRGSYEQYF; CDR3 DNA: TGTGCCAGCAGTCCCCCCCCAGGGGTGAGGGGTTCCTACGAGCAGTACTTC
J gene: TRBJ1-5; D gene: -; V gene: TRBV7-9; clone size: -; CDR3 protein: CASSLGAGDNQLQHF; CDR3 DNA: TGTGCCAGCAGCTTAGGAGCAGGGGACAATCAGCTTCAGCATTTT
J gene: TRBJ2-7; D gene: -; V gene: TRBV28; clone size: -; CDR3 protein: CASSLLPFSGSTYEQYF; CDR3 DNA: TGTGCCAGCAGTTTACTTCCTTTTAGCGGTTCTACTTACGAGCAGTACTTC
J gene: TRBJ1-1; D gene: -; V gene: TRBV29-1; clone size: few; CDR3 protein: CSVEDTDFHTEAFF; CDR3 DNA: TGCAGCGTTGAAGACACGGACTTTCACACTGAAGCTTTCTTT
J gene: TRBJ2-5; D gene: -; V gene: TRBV7-9; clone size: many; CDR3 protein: CASSSPVAETQYF; CDR3 DNA: TGTGCCAGCAGCTCTCCCGTCGCGGAGACCCAGTACTTC
J gene: TRBJ1-2; D gene: TRBD1; V gene: TRBV29-1; clone size: -; CDR3 protein: CSVEEGQGIFYGYTF; CDR3 DNA: TGCAGCGTGGAGGAGGGACAGGGTATTTTCTATGGCTACACCTTC
J gene: TRBJ2-1; D gene: TRBD2; V gene: TRBV4-2; clone size: -; CDR3 protein: CASSQDPLAGDNEQFF; CDR3 DNA: TGTGCCAGCAGCCAAGATCCCCTAGCGGGAGACAATGAGCAGTTCTTC
J gene: TRBJ2-2; D gene: -; V gene: TRBV12-3/TRBV12-4; clone size: many; CDR3 protein: CASRAGRNTGELFF; CDR3 DNA: TGTGCCAGCCGGGCCGGCAGAAACACCGGGGAGCTGTTTTTT
J gene: TRBJ2-3; D gene: TRBD2; V gene: TRBV28; clone size: many; CDR3 protein: CASSSQSELAEGPDTQYF; CDR3 DNA: TGTGCCAGCAGCTCGCAATCCGAACTAGCGGAGGGCCCAGATACGCAGTATTTT
J gene: TRBJ1-1; D gene: -; V gene: TRBV7-9; clone size: many; CDR3 protein: CASSWGTRQDPEAFF; CDR3 DNA: TGTGCCAGCAGCTGGGGGACCCGCCAGGACCCTGAAGCTTTCTTT
J gene: TRBJ1-4; D gene: TRBD1; V gene: TRBV7-3; clone size: many; CDR3 protein: CASSRGQGNEKLFF; CDR3 DNA: TGTGCCAGCAGCCGGGGACAGGGGAATGAAAAACTGTTTTTT
J gene: TRBJ2-5; D gene: -; V gene: TRBV4-2; clone size: -; CDR3 protein: CASSQDLQGGGRQETQYF; CDR3 DNA: TGTGCCAGCAGCCAAGATCTTCAAGGGGGGGGCCGCCAAGAGACCCAGTACTTC
J gene: TRBJ1-1; D gene: -; V gene: TRBV2; clone size: many; CDR3 protein: CASPAELTGWSEAFF; CDR3 DNA: TGTGCCAGCCCGGCGGAACTGACAGGTTGGTCTGAAGCTTTCTTT
J gene: TRBJ2-7; D gene: -; V gene: TRBV7-6; clone size: many; CDR3 protein: CASSLAVAEHYEQYF; CDR3 DNA: TGTGCCAGCAGCTTAGCGGTAGCGGAGCACTACGAGCAGTACTTC
J gene: TRBJ2-3; D gene: -; V gene: TRBV29-1; clone size: -; CDR3 protein: CSVQGGPGTDTQYF; CDR3 DNA: TGCAGCGTCCAAGGGGGACCGGGAACAGATACGCAGTATTTT
J gene: TRBJ2-2; D gene: TRBD1; V gene: TRBV20-1; clone size: many; CDR3 protein: CSARDLGDRVTAGELFF; CDR3 DNA: TGCAGTGCTAGAGATTTAGGGGACAGGGTGACTGCCGGGGAGCTGTTTTTT
J gene: TRBJ1-6; D gene: TRBD1; V gene: TRBV30; clone size: -; CDR3 protein: CAWTRDRGNDSPLHF; CDR3 DNA: TGTGCCTGGACCCGGGACAGGGGGAATGATTCACCCCTCCACTTT
J gene: TRBJ2-1; D gene: TRBD2; V gene: TRBV7-2; clone size: many; CDR3 protein: CASSLGGLAGGFSSYNEQFF; CDR3 DNA: TGTGCCAGCAGCTTAGGGGGACTAGCGGGAGGGTTTAGCTCCTACAATGAGCAGTTCTTC
J gene: TRBJ1-1; D gene: -; V gene: TRBV5-6; clone size: -; CDR3 protein: CASRHELGTEAFF; CDR3 DNA: TGTGCCAGCAGGCATGAACTGGGGACTGAAGCTTTCTTT
J gene: TRBJ1-1; D gene: -; V gene: TRBV12-3/TRBV12-4; clone size: few; CDR3 protein: CASSLNTVEAFF; CDR3 DNA: TGTGCCAGCAGTTTAAATACAGTAGAAGCTTTCTTT
J gene: TRBJ2-5; D gene: -; V gene: TRBV30; clone size: few; CDR3 protein: CAWSVMEWETQYF; CDR3 DNA: TGTGCCTGGAGTGTAATGGAATGGGAGACCCAGTACTTC
J gene: TRBJ2-7; D gene: TRBD1; V gene: TRBV12-3/TRBV12-4; clone size: many; CDR3 protein: CASSLRQGRSYEQYF; CDR3 DNA: TGTGCCAGCAGTCTAAGACAGGGGCGTTCCTACGAGCAGTACTTC
J gene: TRBJ1-2; D gene: -; V gene: TRBV19; clone size: -; CDR3 protein: CASSTRLQPNYGYTF; CDR3 DNA: TGTGCCAGTAGTACGCGGCTACAGCCTAACTATGGCTACACCTTC
J gene: TRBJ1-2; D gene: -; V gene: TRBV7-9; clone size: many; CDR3 protein: CASSHGTRAANYGYTF; CDR3 DNA: TGTGCCAGCAGCCACGGGACACGCGCCGCTAACTATGGCTACACCTTC
J gene: TRBJ1-5; D gene: -; V gene: TRBV19; clone size: -; CDR3 protein: CASTNWMLNQPQHF; CDR3 DNA: TGTGCCAGTACTAACTGGATGCTAAATCAGCCCCAGCATTTT
J gene: TRBJ2-1; D gene: TRBD2; V gene: TRBV7-9; clone size: few; CDR3 protein: CASSLPITVPRLAAYNEQFF; CDR3 DNA: TGTGCCAGCAGCTTGCCGATTACCGTCCCACGACTAGCGGCCTACAATGAGCAGTTCTTC
J gene: TRBJ2-2; D gene: -; V gene: TRBV9; clone size: -; CDR3 protein: CASSVAASPYDYTGELFF; CDR3 DNA: TGTGCCAGCAGCGTAGCGGCTAGCCCTTACGACTACACCGGGGAGCTGTTTTTT
J gene: TRBJ2-7; D gene: -; V gene: TRBV5-6; clone size: -; CDR3 protein: CARSLLVGPSRYEQYF; CDR3 DNA: TGTGCCAGAAGCTTGCTTGTCGGGCCTAGTAGGTACGAGCAGTACTTC
J gene: TRBJ2-2; D gene: TRBD2; V gene: TRBV28; clone size: few; CDR3 protein: CASSSGLAGAGYGELFF; CDR3 DNA: TGTGCCAGCAGTTCGGGACTAGCGGGAGCGGGATACGGGGAGCTGTTTTTT
J gene: TRBJ2-3; D gene: -; V gene: TRBV9; clone size: few; CDR3 protein: CASSVEQISTDTQYF; CDR3 DNA: TGTGCCAGCAGCGTAGAGCAGATTAGCACAGATACGCAGTATTTT
J gene: TRBJ2-1; D gene: -; V gene: TRBV27; clone size: few; CDR3 protein: CASSFKTPGQTYIGTRDNEQFF; CDR3 DNA: TGTGCCAGCAGTTTCAAGACCCCGGGACAGACCTATATTGGGACTAGAGACAATGAGCAGTTCTTC
J gene: TRBJ1-5; D gene: -; V gene: TRBV2; clone size: many; CDR3 protein: CASSGLLSNQPQHF; CDR3 DNA: TGTGCCAGCTCGGGTCTCCTGAGCAATCAGCCCCAGCATTTT
J gene: TRBJ2-3; D gene: -; V gene: TRBV7-6; clone size: many; CDR3 protein: CASSTRTPIGDTQYF; CDR3 DNA: TGTGCCAGCAGCACCAGGACTCCAATCGGCGATACGCAGTATTTT
J gene: TRBJ1-3; D gene: -; V gene: TRBV12-3/TRBV12-4; clone size: many; CDR3 protein: CASSLMGNTIYF; CDR3 DNA: TGTGCCAGCAGCCTAATGGGAAACACCATATATTTT
J gene: TRBJ1-2; D gene: -; V gene: TRBV7-9; clone size: many; CDR3 protein: CASRGEGDYGYTF; CDR3 DNA: TGTGCCAGTCGGGGGGAAGGCGACTATGGCTACACCTTC
J gene: TRBJ2-1; D gene: TRBD2; V gene: TRBV19; clone size: many; CDR3 protein: CASSAGTSGGATYNEQFF; CDR3 DNA: TGTGCCAGTAGTGCCGGGACTAGCGGGGGGGCAACCTACAATGAGCAGTTCTTC
J gene: TRBJ1-2; D gene: TRBD1; V gene: TRBV7-9; clone size: -; CDR3 protein: CASSLSYDRGNYGYTF; CDR3 DNA: TGTGCCAGCAGCTTGTCTTACGACAGGGGAAACTATGGCTACACCTTC
J gene: TRBJ2-7; D gene: -; V gene: TRBV6-1; clone size: few; CDR3 protein: CAAASYEQYF; CDR3 DNA: TGTGCCGCCGCCTCCTACGAGCAGTACTTC
J gene: TRBJ1-2; D gene: TRBD1; V gene: TRBV19; clone size: many; CDR3 protein: CASSKGQGVDGYTF; CDR3 DNA: TGTGCCAGTAGTAAGGGACAGGGAGTCGATGGCTACACCTTC
J gene: TRBJ2-2; D gene: TRBD1; V gene: TRBV5-4; clone size: -; CDR3 protein: CASSNKSTGGARTGELFF; CDR3 DNA: TGTGCCAGCAGCAACAAAAGCACAGGGGGCGCTCGAACCGGGGAGCTGTTTTTT
J gene: TRBJ1-3; D gene: -; V gene: TRBV2; clone size: many; CDR3 protein: CASSPDGSSGNTIYF; CDR3 DNA: TGTGCCAGCAGTCCAGACGGAAGCTCTGGAAACACCATATATTTT
J gene: TRBJ2-5; D gene: -; V gene: TRBV7-2; clone size: many; CDR3 protein: CASSPFQETQYF; CDR3 DNA: TGTGCCAGCAGCCCCTTCCAAGAGACCCAGTACTTC
J gene: TRBJ1-1; D gene: TRBD1; V gene: TRBV3-1; clone size: few; CDR3 protein: CASSRARRDRLNTEAFF; CDR3 DNA: TGTGCCAGCAGCCGGGCTCGAAGGGACAGGCTGAACACTGAAGCTTTCTTT
J gene: TRBJ2-3; D gene: -; V gene: TRBV29-1; clone size: -; CDR3 protein: CSVESRDAQGF; CDR3 DNA: TGCAGCGTTGAATCCCGGGACGCCCAAGGTTTT
J gene: TRBJ2-7; D gene: -; V gene: TRBV4-1; clone size: -; CDR3 protein: CASSLYTGGARSYEQYF; CDR3 DNA: TGCGCCAGCAGCCTCTATACCGGGGGTGCCCGCTCCTACGAGCAGTACTTC
J gene: TRBJ1-5; D gene: TRBD1; V gene: TRBV20-1; clone size: -; CDR3 protein: CSARQDRAYQPQHF; CDR3 DNA: TGCAGTGCTAGACAAGACAGGGCTTATCAGCCCCAGCATTTT
J gene: TRBJ2-5; D gene: -; V gene: TRBV20-1; clone size: -; CDR3 protein: CSARAHPRETQYF; CDR3 DNA: TGCAGTGCTAGGGCACACCCACGAGAGACCCAGTACTTC
J gene: TRBJ1-5; D gene: TRBD1; V gene: TRBV6-6; clone size: many; CDR3 protein: CASSAGQMGNQPQHF; CDR3 DNA: TGTGCCAGCAGTGCGGGACAGATGGGAAATCAGCCCCAGCATTTT
J gene: TRBJ2-7; D gene: -; V gene: TRBV29-1; clone size: few; CDR3 protein: CSVGDTYEQYF; CDR3 DNA: TGCAGCGTTGGAGACACCTACGAGCAGTACTTC
J gene: TRBJ1-1; D gene: -; V gene: TRBV5-5; clone size: many; CDR3 protein: CASSYGLGVTQNTEAFF; CDR3 DNA: TGTGCCAGCAGCTACGGGTTGGGGGTCACCCAGAACACTGAAGCTTTCTTT
J gene: TRBJ2-7; D gene: -; V gene: TRBV5-4; clone size: -; CDR3 protein: CASSLGQRPSYEQYF; CDR3 DNA: TGTGCCAGCAGCTTGGGACAGAGGCCCTCCTACGAGCAGTACTTC